What follows are 18 T cell receptor beta chains derived from one specimen sequenced in a study of blood T cell repertoires in COVID-19. The table came from immunoSEQ multiplex PCR; TCRdb's copy has only in-frame clones and leaves some out. The sample has about 110,000 clones; about 84% are singletons. The sequencing sample was made of peripheral blood. These TCRs come from a woman aged 55-69 years with acute or convalescent COVID-19.

J is TRBJ2-3 and V is TRBV11-3, with TRBD2 matching 11 bases. After removal of 5 bases from V and 0 bases from J, the junction contained 7 bases not matched to a gene. This CDR3 has 17 amino acids. Germline assignment: CDR1 SGHNT and CDR2 YENEEA. The CDR3 nucleotides are TGTGCCAGCAGCCTAGGGACTAGCGGAGTGAGCACAGATACGCAGTATTTT. Protein sequence: CASSLGTSGVSTDTQYF.

This clone was recorded a few times. The rearrangement joins TRBV5-1 to TRBJ2-1; the D gene is possibly TRBD2 (5 bases). Germline CDR1 reads SGHRS; CDR2 reads YFSETQ. This CDR3 is built from 15 residues. The germline V and J ends were trimmed by 4 bases and 0 bases, with 11 bases remaining between them. In nucleotides, the CDR3 is TGCGCCAGCAGCCCAGCCGGGGACTCCTACAATGAGCAGTTCTTC. Protein sequence: CASSPAGDSYNEQFF.

The chain couples TRBV29-1 to TRBJ2-1, with D perhaps TRBD2 (6 bases). This CDR3 contains 13 residues. Trimming stripped 7 bases from V and 2 bases from J, with 12 bases between. CDR1 and CDR2 from the germline V gene are SQVTM and ANQGSEA. As DNA, the CDR3 is TGCAGCGGCCGGGACTCGGCCTACAATGAGCAGTTCTTC. Translating it yields CSGRDSAYNEQFF.

V is TRBV7-3 and J is TRBJ2-5, with 10 bases lining up with TRBD2. CDR3 length equals 15 residues. With V trimmed by 4 bases and J by 5 bases, 7 bases remained unmatched. Germline CDR1 reads SGHTA; CDR2 reads FQGTGA. CDR3 region: CASSSSGREVETQYF. The CDR3 DNA sequence: TGTGCCAGCAGCTCTAGCGGGAGAGAGGTTGAGACCCAGTACTTC.

The CDR3 protein is CARRPGTGDEYTEAFF. The DNA for the CDR3 is TGTGCCAGACGCCCCGGGACAGGGGATGAGTACACTGAAGCTTTCTTT. The chain carries TRBV27 and TRBJ1-1; 10 bases are a match to TRBD1. The CDR3 runs 16 residues. CDR1 MNHEY and CDR2 SMNVEV come from the germline V gene (reference sequence). Trimming cost V 9 bases and J 3 bases; bases outside gene matches: 13.

V gene TRBV7-8 combines with J gene TRBJ2-7; a weak D match, TRBD2 (5 bases). CDR1 is SGHVS, CDR2 FQNEAQ, per germline. The CDR3 runs 15 residues. V was pared by 5 bases and J by 5 bases, with 19 bases between. The chain's CDR3 is CASSPERATGNEQYF. The DNA for the CDR3 is TGTGCCAGCAGCCCCGAGAGGGCCACCGGGAACGAGCAGTACTTC.

The chain links TRBV5-4 to TRBJ1-4, with a possible D match to TRBD1 (5 bases). Germline assignment: CDR1 SGHNT and CDR2 YYREEE (reference sequence). V was shortened by 4 bases and J by 6 bases, with 16 bases between the two germline ends. The CDR3 is 15 residues long. The DNA of the CDR3 is TGTGCCAGCAGCAACACGTTAGGGGTGGATGAAAAACTGTTTTTT. Its protein product is CASSNTLGVDEKLFF.

The rearrangement links TRBV13 to TRBJ2-3, with 8 bases fitting TRBD1. The CDR3 covers 12 residues. CDR1 and CDR2 from the germline V gene are PRHDT and FYEKMQ (reference sequence). V was pared by 7 bases and J by 6 bases, with 3 bases of the junction left unmatched. The CDR3 sequence is CASTQGADTQYF. CDR3 sequence (DNA): TGTGCCAGCACCCAGGGGGCGGATACGCAGTATTTT.

This clone was found a few times. The rearrangement links TRBV6-1 to TRBJ1-4; D possibly corresponds to TRBD1 (6 bases). Deletions cut 3 bases from V and 3 bases from J, with 17 bases between. The CDR3 is 17 residues long. The germline gives CDR1 MNHNS, CDR2 SASEGT. CDR3 in amino acids: CASSDGPDSVSNEKLFF. CDR3 DNA sequence: TGTGCCAGCAGTGATGGCCCGGACAGCGTCTCTAATGAAAAACTGTTTTTT.

The gene calls are TRBV10-3 and TRBJ1-1, with a tentative D call TRBD1 (6 bases). V lost 10 bases and J 5 bases, leaving 17 bases between the germline ends. This CDR3 is 13 amino acids long. Germline lookup yields CDR1 ENHRY and CDR2 SYGVKD. The CDR3 is CATSLTGKTEAFF. CDR3 DNA: TGTGCCACATCTTTAACAGGGAAAACTGAAGCTTTCTTT.

V usage is TRBV29-1 and J usage is TRBJ2-5; TRBD2 agrees at 15 bases. The germline V gene encodes CDR1 SQVTM and CDR2 ANQGSEA. With 5 bases clipped from V and 2 bases from J, the junction kept 9 bases outside the gene matches. This CDR3 has 17 amino acids. CDR3 nucleotide sequence: TGCAGCGTTTCAGGACTAGCGGGAGGGTTACCGCAAGAGACCCAGTACTTC. This gives the protein CSVSGLAGGLPQETQYF. The full variable domain, completed using reference TRBV29-1 and TRBJ2-5, is SAVISQKPSRDICQRGTSLTIQCQVDSQVTMMFWYRQQPGQSLTLIATANQGSEATYESGFVIDKFPISRPNLTFSTLTVSNMSPEDSSIYLCSVSGLAGGLPQETQYFGPGTRLLVL.

The V call is TRBV19, the J call TRBJ2-1, with 8 bases identical to TRBD1. With V trimmed by 4 bases and J by 8 bases, 7 bases remained unmatched. Looked up from germline, CDR1 is LNHDA and CDR2 is SQIVND (reference sequence). The length of the CDR3 is 14 residues. The CDR3 loop reads CASSTRDRRYEQFF. The CDR3 nucleotides read TGTGCCAGTAGTACCCGGGACAGGCGGTATGAGCAGTTCTTC. The full variable domain, rest sourced from reference TRBV19 and TRBJ2-1, is DGGITQSPKYLFRKEGQNVTLSCEQNLNHDAMYWYRQDPGQGLRLIYYSQIVNDFQKGDIAEGYSVSREKKESFPLTVTSAQKNPTAFYLCASSTRDRRYEQFFGPGTRLTVL.

The rearrangement links TRBV7-9 to TRBJ1-2; D not resolved. Trimming pared 2 bases from V and 1 base from J, leaving 5 bases between. Germline-derived CDR1 and CDR2 are SEHNR and FQNEAQ (reference sequence). This CDR3 has 13 residues. As DNA, the CDR3 is TGTGCCAGCAGCTTAACGGTTAACTATGGCTACACCTTC. Its translation is CASSLTVNYGYTF. The variable domain in full, with the rest retrieved from reference TRBV7-9 and TRBJ1-2, is DTGVSQNPRHKITKRGQNVTFRCDPISEHNRLYWYRQTLGQGPEFLTYFQNEAQLEKSRLLSDRFSAERPKGSFSTLEIQRTEQGDSAMYLCASSLTVNYGYTFGSGTRLTVV.

The chain employs TRBV12-5 and TRBJ1-2; possibly TRBD1 for D (5 bases). CDR1 and CDR2 from the germline V gene are LGHNT and FRNRAP. V lost 7 bases to trimming and J lost 7 bases, with 16 bases between them. CDR3 length equals 13 residues. For the CDR3, the DNA is TGTGCTAGTGTCTATGGTTGGGGGGGTGGCTACACCTTC. Amino acid sequence: CASVYGWGGGYTF.

The rearrangement joins TRBV2 to TRBJ2-2; a possible D gene is TRBD2 (5 bases). This CDR3 is 15 amino acids long. CDR1 and CDR2 (germline): SNHLY, FYNNEI. Trimming took off 4 bases at V and 3 bases at J, with 12 bases between the two ends. The chain's CDR3 is CASSAASSYTGELFF. In DNA, the CDR3 is TGTGCCAGCAGTGCCGCTAGCTCTTACACCGGGGAGCTGTTTTTT.

This chain uses TRBV19 with TRBJ1-1; 7 bases are shared with TRBD1. The CDR3 consists of 16 residues. V lost 1 base to trimming and J lost 6 bases; unmatched junction nucleotides: 11. The germline V gene encodes CDR1 LNHDA and CDR2 SQIVND (reference sequence). The CDR3 bases are TGTGCCAGTAGTATAGTGGGGGGACAGACTATCTCTGAAGCTTTCTTT. The encoded protein is CASSIVGGQTISEAFF.

V usage is TRBV30 and J usage is TRBJ1-4; 8 bases map to TRBD1. The V gene end was trimmed by 4 bases and the J gene end by 10 bases; junction bases not matched to a gene: 2. Per germline, CDR1 GTSNPN and CDR2 SVGIG (reference sequence). The CDR3 length is 11 residues. DNA for the CDR3: TGTGCCTGGACTACAGGGGGAAAACTGTTTTTT. Translated, it gives CAWTTGGKLFF.

V usage is TRBV5-1 and J usage is TRBJ1-4, with 7 bases matching TRBD1. CDR1 is SGHRS and CDR2 is YFSETQ in the germline V gene. V lost 3 bases to trimming and J lost 4 bases; unmatched junction nucleotides: 3. The CDR3 has 14 amino acids. CDR3 amino acids: CASSSWDSNEKLFF. The DNA of the CDR3 is TGCGCCAGCAGCTCCTGGGACAGTAATGAAAAACTGTTTTTT.